This TCR beta chain was obtained from a study of tumor-infiltrating lymphocytes in localized non-small cell lung cancer. Study results and limitations: TCR sequencing covered a subset of patients with enough tissue.

The repertoire was sequenced with immunoSEQ multiplex PCR; TCRdb's copy has only in-frame clones and lacks some. The sample consists of roughly 12,000 clones, about 83% of them appearing once. This clone was seen only once. Its antigen is undetermined. The sequence was obtained from a human donor with non-small cell lung cancer. Specimen: lung tumor tissue.

CDR3: CAWSVLANNEQFF. Here the CDR3 DNA reads TGTGCCTGGAGTGTACTAGCGAACAATGAGCAGTTCTTC. V is TRBV30 and J is TRBJ2-1; 7 nucleotides align to TRBD2. This CDR3 has 13 amino acids. The V gene end was trimmed by 0 bases and the J gene end by 5 bases; junction bases not matched to a gene: 1. Germline V gives CDR1 GTSNPN, CDR2 SVGIG (reference sequence). Drawing the rest from reference TRBV30 and TRBJ2-1, the complete variable domain is SQTIHQWPATLVQPVGSPLSLECTVEGTSNPNLYWYRQAAGRGLQLLFYSVGIGQISSEVPQNLSASRPQDRQFILSSKKLLLSDSGFYLCAWSVLANNEQFFGPGTRLTVL.